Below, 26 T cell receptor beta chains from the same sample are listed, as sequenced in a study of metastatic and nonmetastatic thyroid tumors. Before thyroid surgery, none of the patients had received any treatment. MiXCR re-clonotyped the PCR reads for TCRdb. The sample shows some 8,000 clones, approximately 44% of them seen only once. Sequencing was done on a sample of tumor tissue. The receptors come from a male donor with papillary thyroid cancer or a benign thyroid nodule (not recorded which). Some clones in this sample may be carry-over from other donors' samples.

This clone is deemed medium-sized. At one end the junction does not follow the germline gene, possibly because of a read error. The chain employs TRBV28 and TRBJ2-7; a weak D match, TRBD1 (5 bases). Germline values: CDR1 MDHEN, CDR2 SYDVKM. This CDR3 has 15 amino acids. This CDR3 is CASSTPRVGSYERYF. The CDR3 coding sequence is TGTGCCAGCAGTACCCCCAGGGTCGGCTCCTACGAGCGGTACTTC.

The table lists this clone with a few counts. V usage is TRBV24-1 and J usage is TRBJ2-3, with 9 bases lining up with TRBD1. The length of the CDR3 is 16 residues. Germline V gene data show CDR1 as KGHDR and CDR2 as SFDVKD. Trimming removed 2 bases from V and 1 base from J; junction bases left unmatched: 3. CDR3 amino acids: CATSDWDRERTDTQYF. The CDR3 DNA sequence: TGTGCCACCAGTGATTGGGACAGGGAACGCACAGATACGCAGTATTTT.

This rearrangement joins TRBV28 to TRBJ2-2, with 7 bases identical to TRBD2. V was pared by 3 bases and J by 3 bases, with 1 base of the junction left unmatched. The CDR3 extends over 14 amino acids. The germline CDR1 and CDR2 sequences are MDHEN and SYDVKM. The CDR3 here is CASSFGGDTGELFF. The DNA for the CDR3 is TGTGCCAGCAGTTTTGGGGGGGACACCGGGGAGCTGTTTTTT.

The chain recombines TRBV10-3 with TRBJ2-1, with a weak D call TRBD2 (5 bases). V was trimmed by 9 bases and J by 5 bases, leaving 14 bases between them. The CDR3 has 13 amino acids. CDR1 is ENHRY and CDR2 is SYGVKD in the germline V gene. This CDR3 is CAIAAQDDNEQFF. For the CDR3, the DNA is TGTGCCATAGCGGCTCAAGACGACAATGAGCAGTTCTTC.

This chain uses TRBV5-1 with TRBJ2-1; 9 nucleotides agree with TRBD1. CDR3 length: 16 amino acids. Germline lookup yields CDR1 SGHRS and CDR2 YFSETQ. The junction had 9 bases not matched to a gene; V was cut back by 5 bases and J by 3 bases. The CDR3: CASSPRGQGFYNEQFF. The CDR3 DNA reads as TGCGCCAGCAGTCCGAGGGGACAGGGCTTCTACAATGAGCAGTTCTTC.

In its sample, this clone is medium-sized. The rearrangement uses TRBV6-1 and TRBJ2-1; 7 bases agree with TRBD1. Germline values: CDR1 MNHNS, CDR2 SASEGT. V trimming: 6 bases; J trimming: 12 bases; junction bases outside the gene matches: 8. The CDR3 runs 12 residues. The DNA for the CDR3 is TGTGCCAGCAGAAAACAGGGGTCTCGGCAGTTCTTC. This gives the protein CASRKQGSRQFF.

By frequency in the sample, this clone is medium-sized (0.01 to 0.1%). The CDR3 DNA is TGCGCCAGCAGTGAAGCGCAGGGGGAAGCCGGGGAGCTGTTTTTT. It codes for CASSEAQGEAGELFF. The chain carries TRBV10-1 and TRBJ2-2; 7 nucleotides match TRBD1. V shed 3 bases, J shed 6 bases, and the junction held 7 bases outside the gene matches. CDR1 and CDR2 from the germline V gene are WNHNN and SYGVQD (reference sequence). The CDR3 spans 15 residues.

The CDR3 bases are TGTGCCAGCAGCTTAGGTGGACAGGAATCCTCCTACGAGCAGTACTTC. This encodes CASSLGGQESSYEQYF. The chain combines TRBV7-6 with TRBJ2-7; TRBD1 matches 7 bases. The V segment lost 1 base and the J segment 0 bases; nucleotides outside the gene matches: 6. In germline, CDR1 is SGHVS, CDR2 FNYEAQ. The CDR3 is 16 amino acids.

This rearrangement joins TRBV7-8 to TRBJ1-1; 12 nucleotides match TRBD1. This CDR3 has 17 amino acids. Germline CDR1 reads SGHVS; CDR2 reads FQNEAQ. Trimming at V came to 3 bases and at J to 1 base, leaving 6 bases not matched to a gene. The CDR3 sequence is CASSLGTGGARNTEAFF. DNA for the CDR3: TGTGCCAGCAGCTTGGGGACAGGGGGCGCCCGGAACACTGAAGCTTTCTTT.

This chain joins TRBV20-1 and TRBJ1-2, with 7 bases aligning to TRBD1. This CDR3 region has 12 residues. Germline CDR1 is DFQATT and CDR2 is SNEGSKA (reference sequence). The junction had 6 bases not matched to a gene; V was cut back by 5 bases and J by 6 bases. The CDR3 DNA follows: TGCAGTGCTCCAAACAGGGGTGATGGCTACACCTTC. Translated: CSAPNRGDGYTF.

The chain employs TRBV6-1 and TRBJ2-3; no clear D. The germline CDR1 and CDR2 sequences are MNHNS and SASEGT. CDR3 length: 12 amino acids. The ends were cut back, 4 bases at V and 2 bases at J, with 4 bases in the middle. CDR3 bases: TGTGCCAGCAGTGTGGTCACAGATACGCAGTATTTT. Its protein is CASSVVTDTQYF.

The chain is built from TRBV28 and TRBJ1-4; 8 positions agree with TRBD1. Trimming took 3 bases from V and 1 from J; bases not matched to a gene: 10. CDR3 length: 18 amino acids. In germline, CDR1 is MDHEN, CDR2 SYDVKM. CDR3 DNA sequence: TGTGCCAGCAGTTTTTTGCAGGGGGCGGGGGGAACTAATGAAAAACTGTTTTTT. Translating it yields CASSFLQGAGGTNEKLFF.

CDR3 sequence: CASSPDRGRRETQYF. CDR3 coding DNA: TGTGCCAGCAGTCCAGACAGGGGAAGGAGGGAGACCCAGTACTTC. The chain combines TRBV12-3 or TRBV12-4 with TRBJ2-5, with 8 positions matching TRBD1. V was pared by 5 bases and J by 5 bases, with 10 bases of the junction left unmatched. This CDR3 is built from 15 residues.

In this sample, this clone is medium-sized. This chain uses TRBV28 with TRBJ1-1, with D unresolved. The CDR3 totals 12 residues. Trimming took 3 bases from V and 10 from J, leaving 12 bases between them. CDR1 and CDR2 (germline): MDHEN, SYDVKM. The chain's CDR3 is CASSLMGGIAFF. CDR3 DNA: TGTGCCAGCAGTTTGATGGGAGGGATAGCTTTCTTT.

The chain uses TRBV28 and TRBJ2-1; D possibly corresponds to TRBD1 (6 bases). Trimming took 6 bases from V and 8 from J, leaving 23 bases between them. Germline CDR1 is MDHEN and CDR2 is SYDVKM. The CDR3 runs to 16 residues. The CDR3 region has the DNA TGTGCCAGCAGACCATTCGGGACAACCGACAAGGATGAGCAGTTCTTC. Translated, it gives CASRPFGTTDKDEQFF.

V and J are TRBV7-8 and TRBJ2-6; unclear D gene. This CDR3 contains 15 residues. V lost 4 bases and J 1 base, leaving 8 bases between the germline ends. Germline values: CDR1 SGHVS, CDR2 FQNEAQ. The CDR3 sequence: CASSSTVSGANVLTF. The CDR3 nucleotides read TGTGCCAGCAGCTCGACGGTATCTGGGGCCAACGTCCTGACTTTC. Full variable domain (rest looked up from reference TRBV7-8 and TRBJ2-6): GAGVSQSPRYKVAKRGQDVALRCDPISGHVSLFWYQQALGQGPEFLTYFQNEAQLDKSGLPSDRFFAERPEGSVSTLKIQRTQQEDSAVYLCASSSTVSGANVLTFGAGSRLTVL.

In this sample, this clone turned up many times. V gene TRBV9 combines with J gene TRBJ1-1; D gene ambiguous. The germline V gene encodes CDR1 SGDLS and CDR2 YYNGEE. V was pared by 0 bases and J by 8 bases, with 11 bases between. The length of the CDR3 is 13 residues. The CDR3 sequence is CASSVDYTAEAFF. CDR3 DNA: TGTGCCAGCAGCGTAGACTACACAGCCGAAGCTTTCTTT.

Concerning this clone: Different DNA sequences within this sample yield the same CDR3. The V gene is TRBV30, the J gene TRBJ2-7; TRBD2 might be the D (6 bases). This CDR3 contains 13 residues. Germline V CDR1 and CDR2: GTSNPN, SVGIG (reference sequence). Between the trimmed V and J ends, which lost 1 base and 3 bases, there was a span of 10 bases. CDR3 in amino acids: CAWSGRGSYEQYF. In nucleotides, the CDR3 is TGTGCCTGGAGTGGTCGGGGGAGCTACGAGCAGTACTTC.

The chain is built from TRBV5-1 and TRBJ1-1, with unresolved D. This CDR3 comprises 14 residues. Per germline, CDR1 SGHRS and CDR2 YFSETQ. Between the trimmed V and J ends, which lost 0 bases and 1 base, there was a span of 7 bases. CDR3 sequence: CASSLVARNTEAFF. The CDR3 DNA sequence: TGCGCCAGCAGCTTGGTGGCGCGGAACACTGAAGCTTTCTTT.

CDR3 region: CASSDGTGGFWEQYF. Here the CDR3 DNA reads TGTGCCAGCAGTGACGGGACAGGTGGTTTTTGGGAGCAGTACTTC. The genes are TRBV6-2 or TRBV6-3 and TRBJ2-7; 8 bases are a match to TRBD1. The V gene's germline CDR1 is MNHEY and CDR2 SVGEGT. The CDR3 is made up of 15 amino acids. The J segment lost 7 bases and the V segment lost 5 bases, leaving 13 bases of the junction unmatched.

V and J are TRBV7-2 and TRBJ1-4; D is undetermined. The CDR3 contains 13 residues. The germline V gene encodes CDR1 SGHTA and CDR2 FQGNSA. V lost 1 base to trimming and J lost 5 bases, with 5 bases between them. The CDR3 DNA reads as TGTGCCAGCAGCTTAGAGCTGAATGAAAAACTGTTTTTT. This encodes CASSLELNEKLFF.

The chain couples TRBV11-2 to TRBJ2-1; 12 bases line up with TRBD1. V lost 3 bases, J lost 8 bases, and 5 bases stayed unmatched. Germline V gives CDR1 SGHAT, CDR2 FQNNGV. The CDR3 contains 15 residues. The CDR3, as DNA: TGTGCCAGCAGCTTCGGGACAGGGGGCACGGATGAGCAGTTCTTC. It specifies CASSFGTGGTDEQFF.

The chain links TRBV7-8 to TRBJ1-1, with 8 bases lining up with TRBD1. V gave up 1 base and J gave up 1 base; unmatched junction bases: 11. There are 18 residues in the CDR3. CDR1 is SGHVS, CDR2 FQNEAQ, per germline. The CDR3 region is CASSLVWSGDRSNTEAFF. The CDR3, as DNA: TGTGCCAGCAGCTTAGTTTGGTCTGGGGACAGGTCGAACACTGAAGCTTTCTTT.

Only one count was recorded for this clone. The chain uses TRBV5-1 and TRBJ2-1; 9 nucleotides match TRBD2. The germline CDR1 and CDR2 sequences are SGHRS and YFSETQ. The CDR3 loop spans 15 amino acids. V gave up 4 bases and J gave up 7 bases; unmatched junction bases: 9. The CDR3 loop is CASSISGGEGNEQFF. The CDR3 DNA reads TGCGCCAGCAGCATTAGCGGGGGCGAAGGGAATGAGCAGTTCTTC.

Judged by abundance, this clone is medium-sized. The CDR3 region has the DNA TGTGCCAGCAGCCGTGGGACAGCTAAGGATGAAAAACTGTTTTTT. This codes for CASSRGTAKDEKLFF. The chain combines TRBV11-3 with TRBJ1-4; TRBD1 matches 7 bases. Losses at the gene ends were 5 bases for V and 6 bases for J; bases not matched to a gene: 9. The CDR3 consists of 15 residues. Germline CDR1 SGHNT, CDR2 YENEEA.

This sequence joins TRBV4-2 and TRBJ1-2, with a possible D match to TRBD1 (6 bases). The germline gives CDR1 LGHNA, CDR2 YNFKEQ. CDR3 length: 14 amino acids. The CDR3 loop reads CESSQEQGEYGYTF. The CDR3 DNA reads TGTGAAAGCAGCCAGGAACAGGGCGAATATGGCTACACCTTC.